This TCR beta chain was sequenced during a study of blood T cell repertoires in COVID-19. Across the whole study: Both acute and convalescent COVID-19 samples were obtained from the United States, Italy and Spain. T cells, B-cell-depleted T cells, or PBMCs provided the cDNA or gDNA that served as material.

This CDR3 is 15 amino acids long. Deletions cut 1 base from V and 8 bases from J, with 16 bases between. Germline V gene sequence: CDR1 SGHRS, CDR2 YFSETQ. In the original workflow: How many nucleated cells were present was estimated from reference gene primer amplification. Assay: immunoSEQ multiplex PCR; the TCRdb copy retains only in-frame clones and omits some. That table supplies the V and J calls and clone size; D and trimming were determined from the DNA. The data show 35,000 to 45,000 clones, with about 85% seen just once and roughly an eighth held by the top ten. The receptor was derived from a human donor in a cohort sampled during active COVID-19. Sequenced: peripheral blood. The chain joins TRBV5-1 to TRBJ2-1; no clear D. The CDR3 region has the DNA TGCGCCAGCAGCTTGAGCGTTACTCTCGGTCATGAGCAGTTCTTC. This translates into CASSLSVTLGHEQFF.